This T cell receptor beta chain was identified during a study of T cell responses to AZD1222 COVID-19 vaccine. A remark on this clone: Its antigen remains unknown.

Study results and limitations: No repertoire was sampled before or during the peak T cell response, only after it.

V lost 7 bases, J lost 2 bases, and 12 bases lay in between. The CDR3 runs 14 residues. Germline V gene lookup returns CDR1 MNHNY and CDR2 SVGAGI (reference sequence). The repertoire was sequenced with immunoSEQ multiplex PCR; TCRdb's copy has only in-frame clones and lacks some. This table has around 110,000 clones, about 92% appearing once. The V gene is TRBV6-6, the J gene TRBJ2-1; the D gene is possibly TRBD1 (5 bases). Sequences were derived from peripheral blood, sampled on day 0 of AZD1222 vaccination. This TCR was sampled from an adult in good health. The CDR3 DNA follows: TGTGCCAGCAAGGGCCAAGGGGCCTACAATGAGCAGTTCTTC. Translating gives CASKGQGAYNEQFF.